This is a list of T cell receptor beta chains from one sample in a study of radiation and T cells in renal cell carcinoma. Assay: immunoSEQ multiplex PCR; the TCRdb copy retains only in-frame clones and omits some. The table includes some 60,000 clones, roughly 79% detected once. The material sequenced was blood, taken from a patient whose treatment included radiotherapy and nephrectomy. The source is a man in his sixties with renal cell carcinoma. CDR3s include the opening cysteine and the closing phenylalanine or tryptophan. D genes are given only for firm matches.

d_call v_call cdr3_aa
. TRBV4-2 CASSPGREDNEQFF
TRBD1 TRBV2 CASRGQGDFNEQFF
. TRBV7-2 CASSPGGGKFSGELFF
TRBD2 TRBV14 CASSPRGVAGVTGELFF
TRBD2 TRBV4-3 CASSLLAGKSYNEQFF
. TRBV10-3 CAVGKRDTAYEQYF
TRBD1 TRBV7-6 CASSLAADRGIEKLFF
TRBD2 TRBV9 CASSVNSGTGELFF
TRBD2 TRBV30 CSAGGGNYYNEQFF
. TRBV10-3 CAISDSARTRLNTEAFF
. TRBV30 CAWMRSRAAQDRHVGYTF
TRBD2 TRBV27 CASSSDGASGRTKFF
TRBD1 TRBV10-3 CATWDRVTDTQYF
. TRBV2 CASSEDVYWAARYQETQYF
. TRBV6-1 CASRRVINQPQHF
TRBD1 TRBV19 CASSAGTGSRYF
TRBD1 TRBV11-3 CASSPGQATNEKLFF
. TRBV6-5 CASSYLDSPPQYF
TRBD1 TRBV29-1 CSAQGAGNSPLHF
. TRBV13 CASRPSDRVYEQYF
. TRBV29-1 CSVVFAKVGYEQYF
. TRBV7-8 CASSWAGSRVEAFF
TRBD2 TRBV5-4 CASRGGAYNEQFF